This T cell receptor (beta chain) comes out of a study of blood T cell repertoires in COVID-19 (dated by TCRdb to the early 2020s). For the study in its entirety: Samples covering the acute and convalescent phases of COVID-19 were provided by collaborators in the United States, Italy and Spain. The prospective study material was composed of cDNA or gDNA derived from T cells, B-cell-depleted T cells, or PBMCs. Subjects who had been exposed to COVID-19, were actively infected with it, or had recovered from it provided the deeply sampled blood TCRbeta repertoires that made up the dataset. The repertoires were released in a freely available public database intended as a resource for research on the immune response to SARS-CoV-2. Samples came from the ongoing ImmuneRACE study (first 160 participants) plus 1,254 subjects from 6 global collaborators. Nearly every sample came with metadata listing a de-identified subject ID, COVID-19 status, age in years and sex. Where available, HLA class I and class II types were obtained from metadata supplied by the sample provider rather than from assay-based typing.

What the research found in general, with its limitations: The amount of clinical and demographic metadata varied by source and participant and was provided uncurated.

TCRbeta CDR3 regions were amplified from genomic DNA using the immunoSEQ Assay, a bias-controlled multiplex PCR. Processing in the source paper ran as follows. The number of nucleated cells in each sample was estimated from the amplification of reference gene primers within the assay. Sequence reads were collapsed and filtered to measure the absolute abundance of every unique TCRbeta CDR3 rearrangement. Productive Simpson clonality was computed per sample as the square root of Simpson's diversity index over productive rearrangements. This immuneACCESS table, as held by TCRdb, lists in-frame sequences with V and J called but not all clones. Of the missing ones, under half trace to an unresolved V gene in checked studies; the others have no known cause. V and J calls and clone size come straight from that table; D and trimming were deduced from the DNA. This sample is represented by about 220,000 clones; around 85% of them were singletons. The ten largest clonotypes hold more than 2% of the sample.

One collaborating source in Seattle enrolled patients during active infection and followed them longitudinally through the course of disease. Each collaborating institution followed its own protocols to collect whole blood in K2EDTA tubes. For TCRbeta analysis, collaborators shipped samples as frozen whole blood, isolated PBMCs, or DNA extracted from either of those sample types. Relative to germline, V is 5 bases shorter and J is 3 bases shorter, with 14 bases between their ends. CDR1 is given as SGHVS and CDR2 as FQNEAQ, both from the germline V gene. The CDR3 numbers 15 residues from cysteine through phenylalanine. The sequence is cut down to CDR3 DNA, 45 bases in frame from base 1. The table lists this clone with a few counts. No cognate antigen has been identified for it. Base qualities are not at hand, and no much larger clone is one base apart.

Sequenced: peripheral blood. The receptor comes from a woman aged 70-85 years with COVID-19, enrolled during active disease. The chain is encoded by TRBV7-8 joined to TRBJ1-5; no D gene can be assigned with confidence. The sequenced DNA: TGTGCCAGCAGCCCTCTTTCCGGGATCAATCAGCCCCAGCATTTT. Translated, it reads CASSPLSGINQPQHF.